Given below is one TCR beta chain in context. Its antigen has not been determined. One base away there is no much larger clone; base qualities are not given. The cohort was made up of about 610 healthy bone marrow donors. Cohort members were all nominally healthy when sampled, although unrecorded immune exposures were likely present. The donor was CMV seronegative and was included in the group of a few hundred seronegative cohort members. A peripheral blood sample was collected from each donor, and TCR beta sequencing was performed on peripheral blood mononuclear cells. Genomic DNA extraction from the blood cell samples was performed with the Qiagen DNeasy Blood Extraction Kit. The sample belongs to a study of cytomegalovirus exposure and HLA in healthy donors (dated 2017 in TCRdb). As for the study more broadly: An earlier analysis of 587 of the donors reported approximately 280 Gb of sequence data and 117 million unique TCR beta sequences obtained from about 200 million T cells. Every discovery cohort repertoire had been produced on one sequencing platform. The study profiled the T cell repertoires of under 700 subjects by immunosequencing and related them to cytomegalovirus serostatus. Among some 400 genotyped donors of the cohort, an average of around 240,000 unique TCR beta nucleotide sequences were sequenced per donor, about a sixth of them non-productive. HLA typing covered class I and class II loci at four-digit resolution. A handful of DR-DQ haplotypes were handled as single units for association and clustering because linkage in the cohort was strong. To study patterns of TCR occurrence, a later analysis re-analyzed previously published TCR beta repertoires from 650 to 750 donors and added high-resolution HLA genotyping. A later genetic analysis used genome-wide SNP genotypes for about 60% of the roughly 670 donors, treating that subset as a discovery cohort. The later analysis used no new phenotypic data to find candidate immune exposures, relying instead on TCR beta sequences and their occurrence across donors. Donor age, sex, ethnicity and CMV serostatus were compiled alongside the repertoire data. The study aimed to test whether cataloging public T cell receptors could reveal signatures of past pathogen exposure. The study combined high-throughput TCR immunosequencing, statistical association of individual TCRs with disease status, and machine learning to predict cytomegalovirus infection status. An earlier analysis of several hundred of the donors applied high-throughput TCR beta sequencing to assess whether each TCR beta V gene segment acted as functional or pseudogenic. Along with the roughly 610-subject first cohort, a separate validation cohort of some 130 different subjects was used. Of the roughly 410 genotyped donors, 65% to 90% were placed in the genetic ancestry cluster associated with self-reported Caucasian donors. The number of typed donors differed by locus: roughly 629-640 for A, B, C, DRB1 and DQB1; 522 for DQA1; around 580 for DPA1; and 400 to 480 for DPB1. An early release covering about 600 HLA-typed donors comprised approximately 300 gigabases of sequencing data and tens of millions of unique TCR sequences.

The cysteine opens and the phenylalanine closes a CDR3 of 12 amino acids. Just CDR3 DNA is preserved here, 36 bases in frame from base 1. The germline V gene (reference sequence) yields GTSNPN for CDR1 and SVGIG for CDR2. Library creation used the immunoSEQ multiplex PCR assay. For the multiplex PCR, a mixture combining 60 forward primers for TCR Vbeta segments and 13 reverse primers for TCR Jbeta segments was used. The CDR3 region of rearranged TCR beta genes was amplified from genomic DNA by a multiplex PCR assay. Amplified TCR beta libraries were sequenced as 87-base-pair reads on the Illumina HiSeq System. On the study's bioinformatics: A later analysis counted 75 million to 100 million unique TCR beta chains across the 550 to 750 repertoires, and 10 million to 11 million of these chains were shared by at least two donors. Raw reads were error-corrected and collapsed into unique sequences by a nearest-neighbor algorithm in which closely related sequences were merged to remove PCR and sequencing errors. V, D and J gene segments were assigned by aligning CDR3 sequences to IMGT reference sequences. For a sequence to be retained, at least a six-nucleotide match to both a V gene segment and a J gene segment was required. Rearrangements were called productive when the CDR3 lacked stop codons and stayed in frame with V and J; all others were non-productive. CDR3 was defined according to IMGT convention as the region running from the second conserved V-encoded cysteine to the conserved J-encoded phenylalanine. The earlier analysis of around 640 of the donors excluded sequences that lacked an unambiguous match to a single V gene segment. In an earlier analysis of 450 to 750 of the donors, a V segment was called functional when productive rearrangements were above 56.7%, and segregating when the standard deviation between donors exceeded 5%. A statistical classification framework was developed to diagnose cytomegalovirus status using the catalog of TCR beta chain sequences. In a later analysis, TCR nucleotide sequences were compared against IMGT/GENE-DB human TR gene sequences so that V and J genes could be assigned. In a later analysis, CDR3 sequences and most-parsimonious VDJ recombination scenarios were assigned using the TCRdist pipeline. In a later analysis, each TCR beta chain was defined by its CDR3 amino acid sequence together with its V-gene family, and reads lacking a unique V-gene family were excluded. In a later analysis, 500 to 650 highly shared, low-generation-probability nucleotide sequences were removed to address suspected cross-contamination and a sequencing artifact. For each public chain, a later analysis derived a clonal expansion index from normalized ranks of inferred template counts within each repertoire. In a later analysis, generation probabilities were computed using a VDJ recombination model fitted to out-of-frame rearrangements, and the results were checked against IGoR. In a later analysis, TCR-TCR, TCR-HLA and TCR-CMV co-occurrence was scored with hypergeometric tests, and a repertoire-size bias correction was applied to TCR pairs. A later analysis estimated false discovery rates by permuting HLA or CMV assignments 20 times. A later analysis grouped co-occurring TCRs with DBSCAN, adding TCRdist sequence similarity when clustering within HLA-allele-positive subsets. Repertoires with fewer than 30,000 or more than 120,000 public chains were left out of co-occurrence clustering, as were about 5 repertoires with anomalous nucleotide sharing. The source is immuneACCESS, and TCRdb retained only in-frame sequences with V and J called. Part of the clones is not carried over; for the studies checked, unresolved V genes explain less than half of this, and the remainder is unexplained. V, J and clone size were drawn from that table, and D and trimming were deduced from the DNA. The sample table contains roughly 130,000 clones; only one count was recorded for 79% of them. Clones ranked in the top ten supply over 3% of the sample.

General study outcomes and caveats: Specific HLA alleles were associated with 15,000 to 20,000 TCR beta sequences at a false discovery rate of 0.05 in a later analysis. A further reported finding was that TCR beta sequences accurately predicted the HLA-A and HLA-B alleles for most subjects in the first cohort. In a later analysis, several top co-occurrence clusters were reported to appear linked to parvovirus B19, influenza, CMV and Epstein-Barr virus. Most TCR sequences were seen in very few donors, while some public TCRs were found in many individuals. Linkage disequilibrium might explain the correlated functional status among segregating V segments, but an unknown experimental factor could not be ruled out. A cluster of highly shared sequence variants was judged likely to represent a technical artifact of the sequencing pipeline. The earlier analysis of a few hundred of the donors excluded around 17 rarely observed V segments, including chromosome 9 orphons, because counts were too low. The study listed 164 TCR beta chains as associated with cytomegalovirus. A later analysis found that most CMV-associated TCR beta chains appeared HLA-restricted, with HLA associations seemingly driven largely by CMV exposure. CMV serostatus was the only immune exposure information available for the cohort. A few of the identified cytomegalovirus-associated TCR beta chains were confirmed in vitro to be specific for cytomegalovirus antigens. In an earlier analysis of around 500 of the donors, most TCR beta V segments appeared in productive rearrangements about 87% or about 30% of the time, broadly matching IMGT annotations. Cytomegalovirus status was reported to be diagnosed by the classifier with high specificity and sensitivity in both the original and validation cohorts. Presence/absence analyses assumed roughly uniform sequencing depth across donors, an assumption that may not hold. The authors suggested that the approach could potentially be generalized to other disease states and immunological phenotypes. Because HLA typing was missing for some donors at each locus, association tests included only the typed subset. Only TCR beta chains were sequenced in this cohort, and the absence of alpha or paired-chain data limited detectable features. In a later genetic analysis, a missense DCLRE1C variant was associated with V-gene and J-gene trimming of TCR beta chains, and the association was replicated in an independent cohort. Compared with the roughly 720-donor mean, donors in an Asian-associated ancestry cluster had fewer N-insertions in productive TCRs, according to a later genetic analysis. Compared with equally common non-associated chains, HLA-associated TCR beta chains in a later analysis were more clonally expanded and had lower generation probabilities. According to a later analysis, TCR association rates differed among HLA loci, with DRB1 alleles showing the most associated TCRs and HLA-C alleles showing the fewest. Strong co-occurrence of HLA alleles, especially DR and DQ, made assigning TCR associations to individual alleles difficult. Some IMGT-functional V segments, including TRBV6-2 and TRBV6-3, could not be distinguished by the 87-base-pair reads and were therefore excluded.

This receptor was obtained from a female donor in good health and CMV-seronegative. Recombination joined TRBV30 with TRBJ1-5; 9 bases in between match TRBD1. Sequences were obtained from PBMCs. The DNA reads TGTGCGATACAGGGGGCGAGTCAGCCCCAGCATTTT. This encodes CAIQGASQPQHF.